Given below is one T cell receptor (beta chain) in context. Its specificity is not known. This record belongs to a study of beta chain features in type 1 diabetes. Study outcomes and limitations: Type 1 diabetes patients showed a moderate but significant shortening of TCRB CDR3s in all four CD4+ subsets. It was not settled here whether HLA type affects TCRB rearrangement.

CDR3 size: 14 residues. V was clipped by 5 bases and J by 5 bases; unmatched bases: 7. Germline V gene sequence: CDR1 SQVTM, CDR2 ANQGSEA. The entirety of the isolated RNA underwent reverse transcription, so expressed TCRB transcripts were sequenced. Libraries were prepared by immunoSEQ multiplex PCR; TCRdb keeps only in-frame clonotypes and omits some of them. The repertoire holds about 270,000 clones, with roughly an eighth as singletons. The rearrangement links TRBV29-1 to TRBJ2-2; 8 nucleotides match TRBD2. Sequencing was done on a sample of naive CD4+ T cells from blood. The TCR comes from a man aged 30 to 39 with type 1 diabetes. The CDR3 sequence is CSVWRGEKTGELFF. The CDR3 bases are TGCAGCGTTTGGCGGGGGGAGAAGACCGGGGAGCTGTTTTTT.